Listed below are T cell receptor beta chains from one sample, sequenced in a study of blood T cells in healthy people across ages. TCRdb re-called the 5' RACE reads with MiXCR, one entry per CDR3 protein. The table lists hundreds of thousands of distinct CDR3 sequences, about 48% of them singletons. Sequenced material: blood. The receptor set was obtained from a man at least 80 years old in good health. Both conserved end residues are part of each CDR3. The order of the fields is V gene, J gene, CDR3 protein.

V gene: TRBV5-1
J gene: TRBJ1-1
CDR3 protein: CASTRAGVGAEAFF

V gene: TRBV6-6
J gene: TRBJ2-3
CDR3 protein: CASSFRATDTQYF

V gene: TRBV11-3
J gene: TRBJ1-4
CDR3 protein: CASSTAPSSEKLFF

V gene: TRBV9
J gene: TRBJ2-1
CDR3 protein: CASSVMGAGAEQFF

V gene: TRBV9
J gene: .
CDR3 protein: CASSEMPGHPHEQYF

V gene: TRBV5-1
J gene: TRBJ2-5
CDR3 protein: CASSLARSSGELQETQYF

V gene: TRBV20-1
J gene: TRBJ2-1
CDR3 protein: CSARDLVLGNNEQFF

V gene: TRBV28
J gene: TRBJ2-7
CDR3 protein: CASSKPGSSYEQYF

V gene: TRBV10-3
J gene: TRBJ2-1
CDR3 protein: CAISAREGAIYNEQFF

V gene: TRBV29-1
J gene: TRBJ1-4
CDR3 protein: CSYRGSNEKLFF

V gene: TRBV11-2
J gene: TRBJ1-6
CDR3 protein: CASSLQPQGNSPLHF

V gene: TRBV6-2/TRBV6-3
J gene: TRBJ1-5
CDR3 protein: CASRHRDRRGQPQHF